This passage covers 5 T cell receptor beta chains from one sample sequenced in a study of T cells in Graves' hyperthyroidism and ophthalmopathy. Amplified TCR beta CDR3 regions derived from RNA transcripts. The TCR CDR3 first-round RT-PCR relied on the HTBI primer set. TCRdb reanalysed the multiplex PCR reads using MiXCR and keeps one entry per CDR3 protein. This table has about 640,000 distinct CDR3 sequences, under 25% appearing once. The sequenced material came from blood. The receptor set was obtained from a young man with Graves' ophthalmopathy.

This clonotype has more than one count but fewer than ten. This CDR3 reads CARPLNSPLHF. CDR3 DNA sequence: TGTGCCCGGCCCCTAAATTCACCCCTCCACTTT. The chain recombines TRBV30 with TRBJ1-6; no clear D. This CDR3 spans 11 amino acids. Trimming left V 8 bases short and J 7 bases short, with 9 bases between. The germline CDR1 and CDR2 sequences are GTSNPN and SVGIG (reference sequence).

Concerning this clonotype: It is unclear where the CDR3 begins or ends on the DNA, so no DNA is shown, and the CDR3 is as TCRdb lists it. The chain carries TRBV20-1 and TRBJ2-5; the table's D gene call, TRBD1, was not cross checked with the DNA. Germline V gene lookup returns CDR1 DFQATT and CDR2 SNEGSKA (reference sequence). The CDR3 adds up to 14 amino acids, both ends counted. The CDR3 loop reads CSASGRDSQETQYF.

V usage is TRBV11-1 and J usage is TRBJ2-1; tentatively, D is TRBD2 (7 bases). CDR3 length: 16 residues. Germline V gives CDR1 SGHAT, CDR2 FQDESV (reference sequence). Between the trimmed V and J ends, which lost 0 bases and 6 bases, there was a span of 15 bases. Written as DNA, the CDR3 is TGTGCCAGCAGCTTAGCGGGGGGGGCCGGGAGCAATGAGCAGTTCTTC. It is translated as CASSLAGGAGSNEQFF.

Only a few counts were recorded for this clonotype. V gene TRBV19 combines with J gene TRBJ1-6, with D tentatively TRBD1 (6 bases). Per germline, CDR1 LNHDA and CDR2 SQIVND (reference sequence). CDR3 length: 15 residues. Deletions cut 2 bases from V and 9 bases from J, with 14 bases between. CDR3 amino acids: CASSILDSGVSPLHF. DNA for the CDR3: TGTGCCAGTAGTATATTGGACAGTGGGGTTTCACCCCTCCACTTT. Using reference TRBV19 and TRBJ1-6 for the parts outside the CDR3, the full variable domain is DGGITQSPKYLFRKEGQNVTLSCEQNLNHDAMYWYRQDPGQGLRLIYYSQIVNDFQKGDIAEGYSVSREKKESFPLTVTSAQKNPTAFYLCASSILDSGVSPLHFGNGTRLTVT.

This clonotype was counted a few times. CDR3 protein: CASTSVTGNTEAFF. CDR3 DNA sequence: TGTGCCAGCACCTCCGTTACAGGGAACACTGAAGCTTTCTTT. The V call is TRBV28, the J call TRBJ1-1; D is perhaps TRBD1 (5 bases). This CDR3 region has 14 residues. Germline lookup yields CDR1 MDHEN and CDR2 SYDVKM. The ends were cut back, 7 bases at V and 1 base at J, with 13 bases in the middle.